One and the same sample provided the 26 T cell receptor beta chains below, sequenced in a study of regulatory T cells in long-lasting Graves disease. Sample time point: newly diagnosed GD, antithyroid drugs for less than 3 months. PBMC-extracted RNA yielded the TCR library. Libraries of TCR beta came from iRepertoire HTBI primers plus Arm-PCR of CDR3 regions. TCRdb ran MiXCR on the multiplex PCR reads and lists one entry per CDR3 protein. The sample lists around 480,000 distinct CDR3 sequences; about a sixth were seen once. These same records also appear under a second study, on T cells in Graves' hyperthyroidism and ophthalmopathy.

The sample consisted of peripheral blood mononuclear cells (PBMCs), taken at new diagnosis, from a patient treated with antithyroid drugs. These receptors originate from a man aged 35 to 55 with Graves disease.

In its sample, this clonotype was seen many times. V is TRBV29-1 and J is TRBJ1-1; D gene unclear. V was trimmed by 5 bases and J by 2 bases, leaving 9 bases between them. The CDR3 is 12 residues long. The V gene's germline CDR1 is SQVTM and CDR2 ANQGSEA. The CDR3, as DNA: TGCAGCGTTCAAACTGGAAACACTGAAGCTTTCTTT. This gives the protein CSVQTGNTEAFF.

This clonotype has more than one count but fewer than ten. CDR3: CASPSESDTGELFF. CDR3 DNA sequence: TGTGCTAGCCCCAGCGAGAGCGACACCGGGGAGCTGTTTTTT. V usage is TRBV12-5 and J usage is TRBJ2-2; D ambiguous. CDR1 and CDR2 (germline): LGHNT, FRNRAP. V was clipped by 9 bases and J by 3 bases, with 14 bases between them. The CDR3 loop spans 14 amino acids. Combining the CDR3 with reference TRBV12-5 and TRBJ2-2 gives the whole variable domain DARVTQTPRHKVTEMGQEVTMRCQPILGHNTVFWYRQTMMQGLELLAYFRNRAPLDDSGMPKDRFSAEMPDATLATLKIQPSEPRDSAVYFCASPSESDTGELFFGEGSRLTVL.

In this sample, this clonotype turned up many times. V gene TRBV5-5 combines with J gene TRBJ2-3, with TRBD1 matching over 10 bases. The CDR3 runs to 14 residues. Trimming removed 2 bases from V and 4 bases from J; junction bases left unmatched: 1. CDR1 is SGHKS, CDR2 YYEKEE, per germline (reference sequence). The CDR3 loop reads CASSFGTGADTQYF. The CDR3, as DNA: TGTGCCAGCAGCTTTGGGACAGGGGCAGATACGCAGTATTTT.

In DNA, the CDR3 is TGTGCCAGCAGCCAAGATGGGGGGCGAGGTGGCTACACCTTC. Translation gives CASSQDGGRGGYTF. The rearrangement uses TRBV3-1 and TRBJ1-2; tentatively, D is TRBD1 (6 bases). Germline V gives CDR1 LGHDT, CDR2 YNNKEL (reference sequence). This CDR3 spans 14 amino acids. Between the trimmed V and J ends, which lost 0 bases and 7 bases, there was a span of 12 bases.

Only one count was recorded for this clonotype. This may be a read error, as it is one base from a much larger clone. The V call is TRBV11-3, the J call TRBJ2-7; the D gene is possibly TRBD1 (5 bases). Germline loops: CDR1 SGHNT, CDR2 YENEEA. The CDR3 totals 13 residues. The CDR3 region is CASSFYRSYERYF. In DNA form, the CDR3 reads TGTGCCAGCAGCTTTTACAGGTCCTACGAGCGGTACTTC.

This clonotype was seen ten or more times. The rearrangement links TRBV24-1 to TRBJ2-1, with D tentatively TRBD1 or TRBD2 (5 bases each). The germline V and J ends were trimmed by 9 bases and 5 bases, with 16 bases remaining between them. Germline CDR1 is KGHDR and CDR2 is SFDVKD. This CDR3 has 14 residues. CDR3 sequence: CATPGRVRNNEQFF. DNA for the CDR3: TGTGCCACCCCGGGGCGGGTCCGTAACAATGAGCAGTTCTTC.

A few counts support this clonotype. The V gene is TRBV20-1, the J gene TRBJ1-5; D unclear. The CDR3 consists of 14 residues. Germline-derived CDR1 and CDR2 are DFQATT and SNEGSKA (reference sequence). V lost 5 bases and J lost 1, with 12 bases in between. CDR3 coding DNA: TGCAGTGCTCCGGAGGTGGGAAGCAATCAGCCCCAGCATTTT. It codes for CSAPEVGSNQPQHF.

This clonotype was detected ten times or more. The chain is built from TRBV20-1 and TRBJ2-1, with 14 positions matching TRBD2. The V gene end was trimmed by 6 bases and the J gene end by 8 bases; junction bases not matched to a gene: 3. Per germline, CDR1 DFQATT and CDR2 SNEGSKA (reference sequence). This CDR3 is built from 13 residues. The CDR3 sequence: CSAGTSGSYEQFF. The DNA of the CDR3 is TGCAGTGCCGGGACTAGCGGGAGCTATGAGCAGTTCTTC.

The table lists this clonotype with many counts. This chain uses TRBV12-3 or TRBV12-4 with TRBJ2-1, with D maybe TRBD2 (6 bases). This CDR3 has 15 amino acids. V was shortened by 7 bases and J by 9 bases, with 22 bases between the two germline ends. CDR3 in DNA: TGTGCCAGCACGCCTGCGGGACTCGGGTATGGTGAGCAGTTCTTC. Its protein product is CASTPAGLGYGEQFF.

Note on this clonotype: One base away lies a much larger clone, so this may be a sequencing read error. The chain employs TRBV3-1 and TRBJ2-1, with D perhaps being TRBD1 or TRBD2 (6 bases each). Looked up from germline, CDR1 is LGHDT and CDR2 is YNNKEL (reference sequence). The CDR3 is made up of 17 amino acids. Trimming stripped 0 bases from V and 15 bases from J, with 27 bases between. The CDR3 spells CASSQDPSPSEGGRRFF. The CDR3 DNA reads TGTGCCAGCAGCCAAGACCCATCCCCTAGCGAGGGGGGACGGCGGTTCTTC.

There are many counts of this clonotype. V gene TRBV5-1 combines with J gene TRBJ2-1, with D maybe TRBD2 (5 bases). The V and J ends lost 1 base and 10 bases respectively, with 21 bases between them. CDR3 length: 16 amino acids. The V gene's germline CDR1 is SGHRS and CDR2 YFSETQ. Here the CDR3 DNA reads TGCGCCAGCAGCTTGAATGCGAACGGAGGTTTCGGGGAGCAGTTCTTC. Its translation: CASSLNANGGFGEQFF. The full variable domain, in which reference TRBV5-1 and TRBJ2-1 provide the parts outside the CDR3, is KAGVTQTPRYLIKTRGQQVTLSCSPISGHRSVSWYQQTPGQGLQFLFEYFSETQRNKGNFPGRFSGRQFSNSRSEMNVSTLELGDSALYLCASSLNANGGFGEQFFGPGTRLTVL.

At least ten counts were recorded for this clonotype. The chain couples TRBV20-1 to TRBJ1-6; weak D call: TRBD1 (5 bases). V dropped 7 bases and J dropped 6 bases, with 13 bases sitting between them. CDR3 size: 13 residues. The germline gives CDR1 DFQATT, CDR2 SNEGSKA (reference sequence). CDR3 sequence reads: CSVGVDTNSPLHF. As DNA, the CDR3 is TGCAGTGTAGGAGTGGACACTAATTCACCCCTCCACTTT.

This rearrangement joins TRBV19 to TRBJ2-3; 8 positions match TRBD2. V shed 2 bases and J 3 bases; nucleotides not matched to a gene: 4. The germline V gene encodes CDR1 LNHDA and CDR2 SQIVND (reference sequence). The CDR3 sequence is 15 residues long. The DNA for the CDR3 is TGTGCCAGTAGTATAAGCGGGAGAGGAACAGATACGCAGTATTTT. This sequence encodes CASSISGRGTDTQYF. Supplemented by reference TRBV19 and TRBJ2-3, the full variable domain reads DGGITQSPKYLFRKEGQNVTLSCEQNLNHDAMYWYRQDPGQGLRLIYYSQIVNDFQKGDIAEGYSVSREKKESFPLTVTSAQKNPTAFYLCASSISGRGTDTQYFGPGTRLTVL.

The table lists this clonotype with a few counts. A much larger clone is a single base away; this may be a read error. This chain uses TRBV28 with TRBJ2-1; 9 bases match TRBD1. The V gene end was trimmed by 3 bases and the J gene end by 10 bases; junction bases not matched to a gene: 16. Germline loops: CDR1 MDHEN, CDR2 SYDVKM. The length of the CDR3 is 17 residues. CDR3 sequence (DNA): TGTGCCAGCAGTTTCCCGGACAGGGGACTCTCTGGGGACGAGCAGTTCTTC. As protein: CASSFPDRGLSGDEQFF.

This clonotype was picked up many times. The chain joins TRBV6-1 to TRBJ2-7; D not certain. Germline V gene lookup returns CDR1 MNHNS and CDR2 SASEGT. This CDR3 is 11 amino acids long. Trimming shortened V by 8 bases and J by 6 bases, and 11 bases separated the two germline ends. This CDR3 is CASPQGREQYF. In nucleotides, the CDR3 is TGTGCCAGCCCCCAAGGGCGCGAGCAGTACTTC.

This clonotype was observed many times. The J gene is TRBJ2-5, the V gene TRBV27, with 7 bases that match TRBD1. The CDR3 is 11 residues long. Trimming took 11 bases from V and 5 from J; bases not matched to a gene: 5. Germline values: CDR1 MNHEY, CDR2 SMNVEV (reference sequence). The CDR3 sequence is CAARQGETQYF. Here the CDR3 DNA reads TGTGCCGCCAGACAGGGCGAGACCCAGTACTTC.

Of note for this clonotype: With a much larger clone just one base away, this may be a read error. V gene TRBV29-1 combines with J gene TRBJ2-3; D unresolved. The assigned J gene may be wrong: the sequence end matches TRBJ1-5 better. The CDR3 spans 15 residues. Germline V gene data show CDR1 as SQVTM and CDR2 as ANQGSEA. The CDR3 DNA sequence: TGCAGCGTTGAAGCTCCGGGTACAAGAGCAGATACGCAGCATTTT. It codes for CSVEAPGTRADTQHF.

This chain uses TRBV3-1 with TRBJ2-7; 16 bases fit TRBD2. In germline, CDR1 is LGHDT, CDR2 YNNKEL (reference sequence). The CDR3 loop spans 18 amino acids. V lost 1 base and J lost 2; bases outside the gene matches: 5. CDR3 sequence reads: CASSQGGTSGRAAYEQYF. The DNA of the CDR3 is TGTGCCAGCAGCCAAGGGGGGACTAGCGGGAGGGCCGCCTACGAGCAGTACTTC.

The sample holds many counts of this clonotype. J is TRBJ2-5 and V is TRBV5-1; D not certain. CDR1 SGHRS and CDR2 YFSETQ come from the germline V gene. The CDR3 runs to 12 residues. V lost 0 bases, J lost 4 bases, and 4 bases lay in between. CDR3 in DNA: TGCGCCAGCAGCTTGGACACAGAGACCCAGTACTTC. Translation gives CASSLDTETQYF. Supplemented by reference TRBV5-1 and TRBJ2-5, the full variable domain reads KAGVTQTPRYLIKTRGQQVTLSCSPISGHRSVSWYQQTPGQGLQFLFEYFSETQRNKGNFPGRFSGRQFSNSRSEMNVSTLELGDSALYLCASSLDTETQYFGPGTRLLVL.

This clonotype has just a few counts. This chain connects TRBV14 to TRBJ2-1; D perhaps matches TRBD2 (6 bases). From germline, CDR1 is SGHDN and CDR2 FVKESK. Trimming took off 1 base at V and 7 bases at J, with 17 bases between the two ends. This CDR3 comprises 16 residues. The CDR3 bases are TGTGCCAGCAGCCAAGCTGGGGGGACTCACGAAAATGAGCAGTTCTTC. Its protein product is CASSQAGGTHENEQFF.

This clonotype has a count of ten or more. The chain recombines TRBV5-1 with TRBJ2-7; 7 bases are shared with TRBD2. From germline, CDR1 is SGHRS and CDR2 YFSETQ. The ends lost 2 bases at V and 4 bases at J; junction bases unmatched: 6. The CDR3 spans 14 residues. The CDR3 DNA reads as TGCGCCAGCAGCTTTGGCGGGAGCACTTACGAGCAGTACTTC. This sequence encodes CASSFGGSTYEQYF. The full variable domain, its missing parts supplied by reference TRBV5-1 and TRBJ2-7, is KAGVTQTPRYLIKTRGQQVTLSCSPISGHRSVSWYQQTPGQGLQFLFEYFSETQRNKGNFPGRFSGRQFSNSRSEMNVSTLELGDSALYLCASSFGGSTYEQYFGPGTRLTVT.

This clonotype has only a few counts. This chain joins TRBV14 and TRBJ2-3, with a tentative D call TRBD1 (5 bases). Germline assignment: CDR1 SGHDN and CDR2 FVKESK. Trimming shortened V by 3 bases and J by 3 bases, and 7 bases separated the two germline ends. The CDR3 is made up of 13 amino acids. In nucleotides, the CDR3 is TGTGCCAGCAGCCACGGACAAACAGATACGCAGTATTTT. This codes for CASSHGQTDTQYF.

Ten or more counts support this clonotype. CDR3 residues: CASSLARRQGLSDTF. CDR3 nucleotides: TGCGCCAGCAGCTTGGCCAGGCGTCAGGGTTTGTCGGACACCTTC. The chain couples TRBV5-1 to TRBJ1-2; D might be TRBD1 (5 bases). CDR3 length equals 15 residues. V was shortened by 0 bases and J by 12 bases, with 21 bases between the two germline ends. The germline gives CDR1 SGHRS, CDR2 YFSETQ.

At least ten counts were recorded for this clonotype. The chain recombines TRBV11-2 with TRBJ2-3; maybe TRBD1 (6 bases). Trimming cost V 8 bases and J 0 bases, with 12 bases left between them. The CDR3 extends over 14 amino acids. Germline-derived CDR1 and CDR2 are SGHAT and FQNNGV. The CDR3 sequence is CASRTGQSTDTQYF. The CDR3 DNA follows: TGTGCCAGCCGAACGGGACAAAGCACAGATACGCAGTATTTT.

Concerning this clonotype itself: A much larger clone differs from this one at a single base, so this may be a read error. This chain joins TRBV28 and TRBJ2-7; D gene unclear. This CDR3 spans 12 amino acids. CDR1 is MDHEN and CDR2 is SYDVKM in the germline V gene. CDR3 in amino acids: CASSLKTYGQYF. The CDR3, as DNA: TGTGCCAGCAGTTTAAAAACTTACGGGCAGTACTTC.

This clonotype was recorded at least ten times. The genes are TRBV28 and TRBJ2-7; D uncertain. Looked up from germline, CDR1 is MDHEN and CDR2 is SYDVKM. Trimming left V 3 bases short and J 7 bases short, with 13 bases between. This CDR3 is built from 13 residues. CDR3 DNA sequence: TGTGCCAGCAGTTTCACGCCGGTGGGTGAGCAGTACTTC. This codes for CASSFTPVGEQYF.